Each of the 32 T cell receptor beta chains below was sequenced from the same sample in a study of shared clonotypes between healthy human individuals. The repertoire was sequenced with immunoSEQ multiplex PCR; TCRdb's copy has only in-frame clones and lacks some. The sample has approximately 99,000 clones; 55% to 70% are singletons. Material for sequencing was memory CD8+ T cells sorted from blood. Subset here: CD45RO+ cells pooled with CCR7-negative TemRA cells. All receptors derive from a woman in her twenties or thirties in good health.

This clone has a count of ten or more. The chain links TRBV6-4 to TRBJ2-6; D is possibly TRBD1 (5 bases). The V gene's germline CDR1 is MRHNA and CDR2 SNTAGT. Trimming removed 6 bases at V and 4 bases at J, with 16 bases between. The CDR3 sequence is 16 residues long. The CDR3 loop is CASSPTVSLGANVLTF. In nucleotides, the CDR3 is TGTGCCAGCAGCCCGACAGTGTCTCTGGGGGCCAACGTCCTGACTTTC.

The V and J genes are TRBV10-1 and TRBJ2-7; 8 nucleotides line up with TRBD1. Germline CDR1 is WNHNN and CDR2 is SYGVQD (reference sequence). J lost 7 bases, V lost 6 bases, and 11 bases had no gene match. The CDR3 is 14 residues long. The CDR3 region has the DNA TGCGCCAGCAGCGCTGACAGGGGACTTGGAGAGCAGTACTTC. Amino acid sequence: CASSADRGLGEQYF.

The rearrangement links TRBV25-1 to TRBJ2-7; 9 nucleotides align to TRBD2. CDR3 length: 14 amino acids. CDR1 is MGHDK and CDR2 is SYGVNS in the germline V gene. Unmatched junction bases numbered 1, after V lost 2 bases and J lost 2 bases. The CDR3: CASSEVAGAYEQYF. The CDR3 DNA reads TGTGCCAGCAGTGAAGTAGCGGGAGCCTACGAGCAGTACTTC.

This clone appeared a few times. The gene calls are TRBV25-1 and TRBJ2-1, with D possibly matching TRBD1 (6 bases). Looked up from germline, CDR1 is MGHDK and CDR2 is SYGVNS. V shed 7 bases and J shed 5 bases, with 12 bases lying between them. The CDR3 sequence is 13 residues long. The CDR3 DNA sequence: TGTGCCAGCACCGAGGGGGAGCACAATGAGCAGTTCTTC. This codes for CASTEGEHNEQFF.

This clone was seen ten or more times. The rearrangement links TRBV6-1 to TRBJ2-7; 10 bases match TRBD1. The CDR3 sequence is 16 residues long. Trimming removed 4 bases from V and 1 base from J; junction bases left unmatched: 7. Germline V CDR1 and CDR2: MNHNS, SASEGT. As DNA, the CDR3 is TGTGCCAGCAGTGTTGACCGGGACAGGGGTTCCTACGAGCAGTACTTC. The encoded protein is CASSVDRDRGSYEQYF.

The chain has TRBV28 and TRBJ2-7; TRBD2 matches at 13 bases. J was trimmed by 5 bases and V by 4 bases; bases with no gene match: 5. The length of the CDR3 is 15 residues. Germline V CDR1 and CDR2: MDHEN, SYDVKM. DNA of the CDR3: TGTGCCAGCAGTTCGGGACTAGCGGGAATTCACGAGCAGTACTTC. Translation: CASSSGLAGIHEQYF.

The J gene is TRBJ1-2, the V gene TRBV6-1; D uncertain. The CDR3 spans 13 residues. Trimming took off 2 bases at V and 5 bases at J, with 9 bases between the two ends. Germline V gene sequence: CDR1 MNHNS, CDR2 SASEGT. As DNA, the CDR3 is TGTGCCAGCAGTGAATCATATGATTATGGCTACACCTTC. Residues: CASSESYDYGYTF.

Only a few counts were recorded for this clone. V gene TRBV19 combines with J gene TRBJ1-1; 7 nucleotides match TRBD1. This CDR3 contains 15 residues. The V segment lost 8 bases and the J segment 4 bases; nucleotides outside the gene matches: 13. Germline assignment: CDR1 LNHDA and CDR2 SQIVND (reference sequence). CDR3 amino acids: CASLRQGAPTTEAFF. The CDR3, as DNA: TGTGCCAGTCTACGACAGGGTGCTCCCACCACTGAAGCTTTCTTT.

The V and J genes are TRBV10-3 and TRBJ2-7; no clear D. The CDR3 extends over 11 amino acids. The V gene's germline CDR1 is ENHRY and CDR2 SYGVKD. V was pared by 3 bases and J by 5 bases, with 5 bases between. In nucleotides, the CDR3 is TGTGCCATCAGTGACTTGGACGAGCAGTACTTC. Residues: CAISDLDEQYF.

As concerns this clone: Within the sample, other DNA sequences also encode this same CDR3. The J gene is TRBJ2-7, the V gene TRBV7-2; 7 bases match TRBD2. This CDR3 is built from 14 residues. Germline CDR1 is SGHTA and CDR2 is FQGNSA. Trimming at V came to 1 base and at J to 0 bases, leaving 0 bases not matched to a gene. The CDR3 sequence is CASSLGLASYEQYF. In DNA form, the CDR3 reads TGTGCCAGCAGCTTAGGACTAGCCTCCTACGAGCAGTACTTC.

This clone was observed a few times. The chain is built from TRBV7-9 and TRBJ1-3, with TRBD1 matching 7 bases. The CDR3 has 17 amino acids. In germline, CDR1 is SEHNR, CDR2 FQNEAQ (reference sequence). The J segment lost 0 bases and the V segment lost 5 bases, leaving 10 bases of the junction unmatched. This chain's CDR3 is CASSLWIGGRSGNTIYF. As DNA, the CDR3 is TGTGCCAGCAGCCTATGGATAGGGGGCCGCTCTGGAAACACCATATATTTT.

In this sample, this clone turned up a few times. The chain recombines TRBV6-5 with TRBJ2-1, with D tentatively TRBD1 or TRBD2 (5 bases each). Germline CDR1 and CDR2: MNHEY and SVGAGI. CDR3 size: 14 residues. V lost 5 bases, J lost 7 bases, and 15 bases lay in between. The CDR3 spells CASSEGREGNEQFF. The CDR3 nucleotides read TGTGCCAGCAGTGAGGGCAGGGAAGGGAATGAGCAGTTCTTC.

The chain recombines TRBV28 with TRBJ1-5; the D gene is possibly TRBD1 (6 bases). V lost 6 bases, J lost 7 bases, and 10 bases lay in between. Germline V CDR1 and CDR2: MDHEN, SYDVKM. The CDR3 runs to 12 residues. The CDR3 coding sequence is TGTGCCAGCAGAACAGGGCCGCAGCCCCAGCATTTT. Translating gives CASRTGPQPQHF.

This chain connects TRBV7-9 to TRBJ2-5, with a tentative D call TRBD1 (6 bases). Looked up from germline, CDR1 is SEHNR and CDR2 is FQNEAQ (reference sequence). V was trimmed by 3 bases and J by 5 bases, leaving 19 bases between them. The CDR3 has 16 amino acids. CDR3 loop: CASSLNFRGHLETQYF. The CDR3 DNA follows: TGTGCCAGCAGCTTGAATTTCAGGGGTCATCTGGAGACCCAGTACTTC. The whole variable domain, filled in from reference TRBV7-9 and TRBJ2-5, reads DTGVSQNPRHKITKRGQNVTFRCDPISEHNRLYWYRQTLGQGPEFLTYFQNEAQLEKSRLLSDRFSAERPKGSFSTLEIQRTEQGDSAMYLCASSLNFRGHLETQYFGPGTRLLVL.

The chain uses TRBV7-9 and TRBJ1-2, with D perhaps TRBD1 (6 bases). CDR1 is SEHNR and CDR2 is FQNEAQ in the germline V gene (reference sequence). The CDR3 runs 17 residues. The V end was cut by 5 bases, the J end by 3 bases, with 22 bases between. Here the CDR3 reads CASSALAVQGFDYGYTF. In DNA form, the CDR3 reads TGTGCCAGCAGCGCCCTCGCGGTTCAGGGGTTTGACTATGGCTACACCTTC.

The V call is TRBV2, the J call TRBJ2-7, with D perhaps given as TRBD1 or TRBD2 (6 bases each). The CDR3 has 13 amino acids. The V and J ends lost 9 bases and 6 bases respectively, with 18 bases between them. CDR1 and CDR2 from the germline V gene are SNHLY and FYNNEI. CDR3 sequence: CASGGQGPGEQYF. CDR3 DNA: TGTGCCAGTGGGGGGCAGGGTCCTGGCGAGCAGTACTTC.

By share of the sample, this clone is medium-sized (0.01 to 0.1%). V usage is TRBV28 and J usage is TRBJ1-2; 9 nucleotides align to TRBD1. The CDR3 is 17 residues long. The germline V gene encodes CDR1 MDHEN and CDR2 SYDVKM. J was trimmed by 9 bases and V by 7 bases; bases with no gene match: 21. The CDR3 protein is CASTSRGQGFSSRSYTF. CDR3 in DNA: TGTGCCAGCACCTCGCGGGGACAGGGTTTCAGTTCCCGCAGCTACACCTTC.

The chain recombines TRBV4-1 with TRBJ2-7, with D tentatively TRBD2 (5 bases). Deletions cut 1 base from V and 6 bases from J, with 10 bases between. This CDR3 spans 13 amino acids. Germline CDR1 is MGHRA and CDR2 is YSYEKL. CDR3 sequence: CASSQGLGVEQYF. CDR3 bases: TGCGCCAGCAGCCAAGGCCTCGGGGTCGAGCAGTACTTC.

This clone was recorded a few times. J is TRBJ2-3 and V is TRBV15; 10 nucleotides match TRBD1. The germline V gene has CDR1 LNHNV and CDR2 YYDKDF (reference sequence). The CDR3 length is 16 residues. J was trimmed by 4 bases and V by 2 bases; bases with no gene match: 6. The CDR3 loop is CATSRTRDRGPDTQYF. CDR3 coding DNA: TGTGCCACCAGCAGAACCCGGGACAGGGGACCAGATACGCAGTATTTT.

This chain links TRBV7-8 with TRBJ2-1, with TRBD1 matching 11 bases. The germline gives CDR1 SGHVS, CDR2 FQNEAQ. The junction had 12 bases not matched to a gene; V was cut back by 7 bases and J by 4 bases. This CDR3 contains 17 residues. The CDR3 DNA sequence: TGTGCCAGCACCAACACGGACAGGGGGCGTGGGTACAATGAGCAGTTCTTC. Amino acid sequence: CASTNTDRGRGYNEQFF.

The rearrangement joins TRBV7-2 to TRBJ2-7; either TRBD1 or TRBD2 may fit D (5 bases each). The V and J ends lost 5 bases and 7 bases respectively, with 15 bases between them. CDR1 is SGHTA and CDR2 is FQGNSA in the germline V gene. The length of the CDR3 is 13 residues. CDR3 nucleotide sequence: TGTGCCAGCAGCACCCGGGACGGTGGGGAGCAGTACTTC. It is translated as CASSTRDGGEQYF.

This clone was recorded a few times. The chain has TRBV12-5 and TRBJ2-7; the D call may be TRBD1 or TRBD2 (6 bases each). Germline V lookup: CDR1 LGHNT, CDR2 FRNRAP. V dropped 3 bases and J dropped 5 bases, with 17 bases sitting between them. This CDR3 has 15 residues. The CDR3 loop is CASGLGGRKFHEQYF. The CDR3 bases are TGTGCTAGTGGTTTAGGGGGGAGGAAGTTCCACGAGCAGTACTTC.

The V and J genes are TRBV7-9 and TRBJ2-1; 7 bases agree with TRBD2. Germline V gives CDR1 SEHNR, CDR2 FQNEAQ (reference sequence). J gave up 4 bases and V 5 bases, and 5 bases lay outside the gene matches. This CDR3 contains 14 residues. The CDR3 region is CASSPGGGYNEQFF. The CDR3 coding sequence is TGTGCCAGCAGCCCGGGGGGTGGGTACAATGAGCAGTTCTTC.

The rearrangement uses TRBV30 and TRBJ2-1, with a possible D match to TRBD2 (6 bases). The germline V gene encodes CDR1 GTSNPN and CDR2 SVGIG (reference sequence). The CDR3 has 15 amino acids. The ends were cut back, 0 bases at V and 7 bases at J, with 16 bases in the middle. The DNA of the CDR3 is TGTGCCTGGAGTGTACTGAGAAGGGGAGGTAATGAGCAGTTCTTC. Translating gives CAWSVLRRGGNEQFF.

This clone was seen a few times. The chain links TRBV6-6 to TRBJ1-5; 7 bases are a match to TRBD1. The CDR3 length is 12 residues. With 6 bases clipped from V and 4 bases from J, the junction kept 0 bases outside the gene matches. The germline V gene has CDR1 MNHNY and CDR2 SVGAGI (reference sequence). The CDR3 DNA sequence: TGTGCCAGCAGGGACAGGAATCAGCCCCAGCATTTT. Protein product: CASRDRNQPQHF.

This chain links TRBV28 with TRBJ2-3, with 7 bases matching TRBD2. After removal of 5 bases from V and 0 bases from J, the junction contained 8 bases not matched to a gene. Germline CDR1 reads MDHEN; CDR2 reads SYDVKM. The CDR3 has 16 amino acids. Here the CDR3 DNA reads TGTGCCAGCAGTCCCGGGGGGAGGAGAAGCACAGATACGCAGTATTTT. Protein: CASSPGGRRSTDTQYF.

This clone was counted between two and nine times. The chain uses TRBV14 and TRBJ2-3; the match to TRBD2 covers 10 bases. The CDR3 totals 16 residues. J was trimmed by 8 bases and V by 1 base; bases with no gene match: 9. Germline assignment: CDR1 SGHDN and CDR2 FVKESK. The CDR3 DNA reads as TGTGCCAGCAGCCAAGGGACTAGCGGTAAAGCGGGTACGCAGTATTTT. Its protein is CASSQGTSGKAGTQYF.

This chain uses TRBV28 with TRBJ1-1, with a weak D call TRBD1 (5 bases). The CDR3 totals 14 residues. Trimming removed 4 bases at V and 1 base at J, with 10 bases between. CDR1 and CDR2 (germline): MDHEN, SYDVKM. The CDR3 sequence: CASSWGAENTEAFF. Here the CDR3 DNA reads TGTGCCAGCAGTTGGGGCGCGGAGAACACTGAAGCTTTCTTT.

The rearrangement joins TRBV9 to TRBJ1-2; no clear D gene. Germline CDR1 SGDLS, CDR2 YYNGEE. V lost 5 bases and J lost 5, with 10 bases in between. This CDR3 has 12 amino acids. As DNA, the CDR3 is TGTGCCAGCAGGGACGGCTTATATGGCTACACCTTC. Amino acid sequence: CASRDGLYGYTF. Looking up the rest from reference TRBV9 and TRBJ1-2 gives the full variable domain: DSGVTQTPKHLITATGQRVTLRCSPRSGDLSVYWYQQSLDQGLQFLIQYYNGEERAKGNILERFSAQQFPDLHSELNLSSLELGDSALYFCASRDGLYGYTFGSGTRLTVV.

As regards this clone: This could be a read error, since a much larger clone is one nucleotide away. Other nucleotide sequences in the sample specify the same CDR3. J is TRBJ2-1 and V is TRBV6-4; possible D gene TRBD1, 5 bases. V lost 2 bases, J lost 5 bases, and 13 bases lay in between. The CDR3 has 15 amino acids. Germline CDR1 reads MRHNA; CDR2 reads SNTAGT. The CDR3 sequence is CASSDDGAEDNEQFF. In nucleotides, the CDR3 is TGTGCCAGCAGTGACGATGGGGCAGAAGACAATGAGCAGTTCTTC.

The table lists this clone with a count of one. This chain links TRBV28 with TRBJ2-4; D is possibly TRBD1 or TRBD2 (5 bases each). The germline V gene encodes CDR1 MDHEN and CDR2 SYDVKM. This CDR3 is built from 15 residues. Trimming pared 4 bases from V and 6 bases from J, leaving 16 bases between. The CDR3 DNA sequence: TGTGCCAGCAGTTCATGGGACGGCAAAGGAAACATTCAGTACTTC. Translating gives CASSSWDGKGNIQYF.

This rearrangement joins TRBV2 to TRBJ1-3, with 9 bases aligning to TRBD1. Germline CDR1 SNHLY, CDR2 FYNNEI. This CDR3 is built from 16 residues. V lost 6 bases, J lost 2 bases, and 8 bases stayed unmatched. CDR3 nucleotide sequence: TGTGCCAGCAGGGGAATCGGGACAGGGCCTGGAAACACCATATATTTT. Amino acids: CASRGIGTGPGNTIYF.